These T cell receptor beta chains were read from a single sample in a study of blood T cell repertoires in COVID-19. Libraries were prepared by immunoSEQ multiplex PCR; TCRdb keeps only in-frame clonotypes and omits some of them. This sample has under 450,000 clones, with 75% to 90% found just once. The sample taken for sequencing was peripheral blood. The receptors originated from a woman aged 55-70 years with COVID-19, enrolled during active disease. Both conserved end residues are part of each CDR3. A D gene is named only where the DNA matches it firmly. Clone size is stated in some rows and not others, as once, few, many or a class when expanded.

j_call: TRBJ2-3; clone_size: -; v_call: TRBV7-2; d_call: -; cdr3_nt: TGTGCCAGCAGCGAGCAAAACACAGATACGCAGTATTTT; cdr3_aa: CASSEQNTDTQYF
j_call: TRBJ2-7; clone_size: -; v_call: TRBV6-2/TRBV6-3; d_call: TRBD2; cdr3_nt: TGTGCCAGCAGTTACTCGATAATAGCGGGGTCCTACGAGCAGTACTTC; cdr3_aa: CASSYSIIAGSYEQYF
j_call: TRBJ1-1; clone_size: -; v_call: TRBV16; d_call: -; cdr3_nt: TGTGCCAGCAGCCAATCAGGGGTGAACACTGAAGCTTTCTTT; cdr3_aa: CASSQSGVNTEAFF
j_call: TRBJ2-5; clone_size: -; v_call: TRBV7-3; d_call: TRBD1; cdr3_nt: TGTGCCAGCAGCTTGGGACAGGGAGATCAAGAGACCCAGTACTTC; cdr3_aa: CASSLGQGDQETQYF
j_call: TRBJ2-7; clone_size: -; v_call: TRBV6-1; d_call: -; cdr3_nt: TGTGCCAGCAGTGAAGATGCGGGCGGCAGCTCCTACGAGCAGTACTTC; cdr3_aa: CASSEDAGGSSYEQYF
j_call: TRBJ2-2; clone_size: -; v_call: TRBV5-1; d_call: TRBD1; cdr3_nt: TGCGCCAGCAGCTTCTCCGGGACAGCGACCGGGGAGCTGTTTTTT; cdr3_aa: CASSFSGTATGELFF
j_call: TRBJ1-5; clone_size: -; v_call: TRBV5-1; d_call: TRBD1; cdr3_nt: TGCGCCAGCAGCCCCGGGACAGGGATCGAGACCCAGCATTTT; cdr3_aa: CASSPGTGIETQHF
j_call: TRBJ1-1; clone_size: many; v_call: TRBV5-4; d_call: -; cdr3_nt: TGTGCCAGCACTCTCACATCTAACACTGAAGCTTTCTTT; cdr3_aa: CASTLTSNTEAFF
j_call: TRBJ1-1; clone_size: once; v_call: TRBV7-9; d_call: TRBD1; cdr3_nt: TGTGCCAGCAGCTCCGGACAGGGCGGCATGAACACTGAAGCTTTCTTT; cdr3_aa: CASSSGQGGMNTEAFF
j_call: TRBJ1-2; clone_size: -; v_call: TRBV2; d_call: -; cdr3_nt: TGTGCCAGCAGTGAAGGGGGGGGTCTTAGCTATGGCTACACCTTC; cdr3_aa: CASSEGGGLSYGYTF
j_call: TRBJ1-1; clone_size: -; v_call: TRBV29-1; d_call: -; cdr3_nt: TGCAGCGCAACTAAAGGGAACACTGAAGCTTTCTTT; cdr3_aa: CSATKGNTEAFF
j_call: TRBJ1-2; clone_size: -; v_call: TRBV5-1; d_call: TRBD1; cdr3_nt: TGCGCCAGCAGCTTGTTAGCATTGGACAGGGGATCTAACTATGGCTACACCTTC; cdr3_aa: CASSLLALDRGSNYGYTF
j_call: TRBJ2-1; clone_size: -; v_call: TRBV9; d_call: TRBD1; cdr3_nt: TGTGCCAGCAGCGGGGGACAGGGGATGGATGAGCAGTTCTTC; cdr3_aa: CASSGGQGMDEQFF
j_call: TRBJ1-2; clone_size: few; v_call: TRBV30; d_call: TRBD1; cdr3_nt: TGTGCCTGGAGCGCCAGGACAGGGGTCGGCTATGGCTACACCTTC; cdr3_aa: CAWSARTGVGYGYTF
j_call: TRBJ1-3; clone_size: -; v_call: TRBV9; d_call: TRBD1; cdr3_nt: TGTGCCAGCAGCTCCCGACAGGGGGCGAAACCCCCATCTGGAAACACCATATATTTT; cdr3_aa: CASSSRQGAKPPSGNTIYF
j_call: TRBJ1-4; clone_size: -; v_call: TRBV7-9; d_call: -; cdr3_nt: TGTGCCAGCAGCTTTACAACTAATGAAAAACTGTTTTTT; cdr3_aa: CASSFTTNEKLFF
j_call: TRBJ2-2; clone_size: -; v_call: TRBV9; d_call: -; cdr3_nt: TGTGCCAGCAGCCCTGGGGGCTACCCCTCCGGGGAGCTGTTTTTT; cdr3_aa: CASSPGGYPSGELFF
j_call: TRBJ2-3; clone_size: many; v_call: TRBV5-1; d_call: -; cdr3_nt: TGCGCCAGCAGCTTGGGACCTAGCAGTTTCAACACAGATACGCAGTATTTT; cdr3_aa: CASSLGPSSFNTDTQYF
j_call: TRBJ1-1; clone_size: once; v_call: TRBV10-3; d_call: -; cdr3_nt: TGTGCCACCCGGGGGGGAATCGAGAACACTGAAGCTTTCTTT; cdr3_aa: CATRGGIENTEAFF
j_call: TRBJ2-7; clone_size: -; v_call: TRBV7-9; d_call: -; cdr3_nt: TGTGCCAGCAGCTTATTAGTGAAGGGGCCCCACGAGCAGTACTTC; cdr3_aa: CASSLLVKGPHEQYF
j_call: TRBJ2-5; clone_size: -; v_call: TRBV10-2; d_call: -; cdr3_nt: TGCGCCAGCAGTGCGTCAAACATTCCAGAGACCCAGTACTTC; cdr3_aa: CASSASNIPETQYF
j_call: TRBJ2-3; clone_size: few; v_call: TRBV7-3; d_call: -; cdr3_nt: TGTGCCAGCAGCTTAGTAAAGGGGACAGATACGCAGTATTTT; cdr3_aa: CASSLVKGTDTQYF
j_call: TRBJ2-7; clone_size: -; v_call: TRBV7-2; d_call: -; cdr3_nt: TGTGCCAGCAGCTTAGCAGGGACATCCTCCGAGCAGTACTTC; cdr3_aa: CASSLAGTSSEQYF
j_call: TRBJ2-2; clone_size: -; v_call: TRBV5-8; d_call: -; cdr3_nt: TGTGCCAGCAGCAACCCCGCCCGAGGCACCGGGGAGCTGTTTTTT; cdr3_aa: CASSNPARGTGELFF
j_call: TRBJ2-7; clone_size: -; v_call: TRBV11-2; d_call: -; cdr3_nt: TGTGCCAGCAGCCGTGACAGCTACGAGCAGTACTTC; cdr3_aa: CASSRDSYEQYF
j_call: TRBJ1-3; clone_size: -; v_call: TRBV27; d_call: TRBD1; cdr3_nt: TGTGCCAGCAGTCATATAACAGGGGGCTCTGGAAACACCATATATTTT; cdr3_aa: CASSHITGGSGNTIYF
j_call: TRBJ2-5; clone_size: -; v_call: TRBV20-1; d_call: -; cdr3_nt: TGCAGTGCTAGTGACCCCCGGCGGAATAGCGAGACCCAGTACTTC; cdr3_aa: CSASDPRRNSETQYF